This T cell receptor (beta chain) was profiled in a study of T cells in Graves' hyperthyroidism and ophthalmopathy. This clonotype was recorded at least ten times. What was amplified from RNA transcripts were TCR beta CDR3 regions. The primer set for the first-round RT-PCR of the TCR CDR3 was HTBI. One entry per CDR3 protein results from TCRdb running MiXCR on the multiplex PCR reads. The repertoire holds about 290,000 distinct CDR3 sequences, with 13% as singletons. Germline values: CDR1 SEHNR, CDR2 FQNEAQ (reference sequence). This CDR3 contains 15 residues. The V end was cut by 2 bases, the J end by 2 bases, with 12 bases between. Any symptoms of ophthalmopathy came after the first hyperthyroidism diagnosis, from which the blood sample dates.

The receptor comes from a woman in her 30s with Graves' hyperthyroidism that later progressed to Graves' ophthalmopathy. Sequencing was carried out using blood. The J gene is TRBJ1-1, the V gene TRBV7-9; D is possibly TRBD1 (5 bases). CDR3 bases: TGTGCCAGCAGCTTATTAGGGCAGGGAAACACTGAAGCTTTCTTT. Residues: CASSLLGQGNTEAFF.